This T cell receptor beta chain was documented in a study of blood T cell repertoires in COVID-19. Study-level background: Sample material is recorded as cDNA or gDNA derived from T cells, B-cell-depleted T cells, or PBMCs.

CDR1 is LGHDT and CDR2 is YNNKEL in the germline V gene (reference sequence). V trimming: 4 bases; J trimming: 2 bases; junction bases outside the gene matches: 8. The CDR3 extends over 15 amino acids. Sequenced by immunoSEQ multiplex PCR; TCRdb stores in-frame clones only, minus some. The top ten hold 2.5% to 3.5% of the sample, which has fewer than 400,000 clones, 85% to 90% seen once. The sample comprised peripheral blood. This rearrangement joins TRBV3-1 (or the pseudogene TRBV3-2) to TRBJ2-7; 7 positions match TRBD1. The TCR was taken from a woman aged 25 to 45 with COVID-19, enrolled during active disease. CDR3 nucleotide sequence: TGTGCCAGCAGCCGCCACAGACAGGGAACCTACGAGCAGTACTTC. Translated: CASSRHRQGTYEQYF.